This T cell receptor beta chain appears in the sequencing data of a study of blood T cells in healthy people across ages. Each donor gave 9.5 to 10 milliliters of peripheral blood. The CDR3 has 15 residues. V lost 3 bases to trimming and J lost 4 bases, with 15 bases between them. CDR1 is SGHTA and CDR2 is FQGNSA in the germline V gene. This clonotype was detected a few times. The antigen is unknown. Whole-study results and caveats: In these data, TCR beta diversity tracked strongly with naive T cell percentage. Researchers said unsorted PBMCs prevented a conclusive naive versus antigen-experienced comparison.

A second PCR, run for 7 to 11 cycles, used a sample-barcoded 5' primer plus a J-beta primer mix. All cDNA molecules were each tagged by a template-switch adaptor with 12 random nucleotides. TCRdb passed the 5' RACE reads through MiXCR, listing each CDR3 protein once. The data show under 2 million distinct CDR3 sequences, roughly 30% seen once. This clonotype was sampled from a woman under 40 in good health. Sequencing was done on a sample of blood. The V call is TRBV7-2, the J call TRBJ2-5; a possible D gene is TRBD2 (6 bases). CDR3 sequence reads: CASSFGGAWVETQYF. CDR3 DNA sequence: TGTGCCAGCAGCTTCGGGGGAGCGTGGGTAGAGACCCAGTACTTC.